These 28 T cell receptor beta chains came from one sample sequenced in a study of identical twins. A single record per CDR3 protein comes from TCRdb applying MiXCR to the 5' RACE reads. The sample lists 700,000 to 950,000 distinct CDR3 sequences, approximately 13% occurring once. The same sample was also studied in work on yellow fever vaccine responses in identical twins.

Specimen: PBMCs. The receptors originated from a woman in her late teens or twenties in good health.

The chain couples TRBV12-3 or TRBV12-4 to TRBJ1-2; tentative D call: TRBD1 (6 bases). Trimming left V 2 bases short and J 5 bases short, with 9 bases between. This CDR3 is built from 13 residues. CDR3 protein: CASSLTGQYGYTF. The CDR3 coding sequence is TGTGCCAGCAGTTTAACAGGGCAATATGGCTACACCTTC.

This clonotype occurred a few times. This chain uses TRBV12-3 or TRBV12-4 with TRBJ1-2; D may be TRBD1 (5 bases). The CDR3 length is 12 residues. The V end was cut by 6 bases, the J end by 7 bases, with 12 bases between. DNA for the CDR3: TGTGCCAGCAGGATCACGGGGGTTGGCTACACCTTC. Protein product: CASRITGVGYTF.

The table lists this clonotype with many counts. The rearrangement joins TRBV5-1 to TRBJ2-7; D remains ambiguous. The V and J ends lost 1 base and 3 bases respectively, with 8 bases between them. This CDR3 comprises 13 residues. CDR1 and CDR2 (germline): SGHRS, YFSETQ. The chain's CDR3 is CASSLLQSYEQYF. Written as DNA, the CDR3 is TGCGCCAGCAGCTTGCTACAGAGCTACGAGCAGTACTTC.

V gene TRBV5-1 combines with J gene TRBJ1-1; the D gene is possibly TRBD1 (5 bases). This CDR3 comprises 16 residues. Trimming took 3 bases from V and 0 from J, leaving 15 bases between them. The V gene's germline CDR1 is SGHRS and CDR2 YFSETQ. The CDR3 protein is CASSSRPGRMNTEAFF. CDR3 nucleotide sequence: TGCGCCAGCAGCTCAAGACCGGGACGGATGAACACTGAAGCTTTCTTT. Full variable domain (rest looked up from reference TRBV5-1 and TRBJ1-1): KAGVTQTPRYLIKTRGQQVTLSCSPISGHRSVSWYQQTPGQGLQFLFEYFSETQRNKGNFPGRFSGRQFSNSRSEMNVSTLELGDSALYLCASSSRPGRMNTEAFFGQGTRLTVV.

About this clonotype: A single base separates this from a much larger clone, so it may be a read error. V usage is TRBV28 and J usage is TRBJ1-1; D gene uncertain. Looked up from germline, CDR1 is MDHEN and CDR2 is SYDVKM. This CDR3 is built from 15 residues. Trimming left V 6 bases short and J 0 bases short, with 14 bases between. In DNA form, the CDR3 reads TGTGCCAGCAGATTTTTAGAGGCCGTGAACACTGAAGCTTTCTTT. This translates into CASRFLEAVNTEAFF. Supplemented by reference TRBV28 and TRBJ1-1, the full variable domain reads DVKVTQSSRYLVKRTGEKVFLECVQDMDHENMFWYRQDPGLGLRLIYFSYDVKMKEKGDIPEGYSVSREKKERFSLILESASTNQTSMYLCASRFLEAVNTEAFFGQGTRLTVV.

The chain combines TRBV11-2 with TRBJ1-2; 7 bases line up with TRBD1. In germline, CDR1 is SGHAT, CDR2 FQNNGV. This CDR3 contains 15 residues. V gave up 5 bases and J gave up 3 bases; unmatched junction bases: 9. This CDR3 reads CASSQADRNHYGYTF. As DNA, the CDR3 is TGTGCCAGCAGCCAAGCGGACAGGAACCACTATGGCTACACCTTC.

This clonotype came up once. The chain couples TRBV20-1 to TRBJ2-3; TRBD2 agrees at 11 bases. This CDR3 contains 18 residues. Germline V gene lookup returns CDR1 DFQATT and CDR2 SNEGSKA (reference sequence). V shed 2 bases and J 4 bases; nucleotides not matched to a gene: 14. The CDR3 is CSARFFTSGSRVADTQYF. CDR3 sequence (DNA): TGCAGTGCTAGATTCTTTACTAGCGGGAGTAGGGTCGCAGATACGCAGTATTTT.

The V and J genes are TRBV9 and TRBJ1-2; possible D gene TRBD1, 6 bases. The germline V and J ends were trimmed by 0 bases and 13 bases, with 10 bases remaining between them. Looked up from germline, CDR1 is SGDLS and CDR2 is YYNGEE. The CDR3 consists of 11 residues. CDR3 amino acids: CASSVEGGLTF. The CDR3 DNA sequence: TGTGCCAGCAGCGTAGAAGGGGGACTCACCTTC.

This clonotype was seen a handful of times. The rearrangement joins TRBV21-1 to TRBJ2-5. TRBV21-1 constitutes a pseudogene. The CDR3 runs to 14 residues. CDR3 in amino acids: CASSKYGFQETQYF. The CDR3 nucleotides read TGTGCCAGCAGCAAATACGGGTTCCAAGAGACCCAGTACTTC.

This sequence joins TRBV6-2 or TRBV6-3 and TRBJ1-1, with no clear D. The CDR3 sequence is 13 residues long. Germline V gives CDR1 MNHEY, CDR2 SVGEGT. V was trimmed by 2 bases and J by 6 bases, leaving 10 bases between them. The CDR3 is CASSYQRGAEAFF. Written as DNA, the CDR3 is TGTGCCAGCAGTTACCAACGGGGAGCTGAAGCTTTCTTT.

The rearrangement joins TRBV5-1 to TRBJ1-6; tentative D call: TRBD1 (5 bases). Trimming shortened V by 3 bases and J by 6 bases, and 10 bases separated the two germline ends. The CDR3 is 14 residues long. Germline lookup yields CDR1 SGHRS and CDR2 YFSETQ. The CDR3 sequence is CASSSTDTNSPLHF. In DNA, the CDR3 is TGCGCCAGCAGCTCGACAGATACTAATTCACCCCTCCACTTT.

The chain is built from TRBV12-3 or TRBV12-4 and TRBJ2-7; 10 nucleotides line up with TRBD1. The CDR3 runs 14 residues. J lost 4 bases, V lost 6 bases, and 6 bases had no gene match. This CDR3 reads CASRTGTGAYEQYF. For the CDR3, the DNA is TGTGCCAGCAGGACCGGGACAGGGGCTTACGAGCAGTACTTC.

At least ten counts were recorded for this clonotype. CDR3 loop: CASSDMQSRQFF. The CDR3 bases are TGTGCCAGCAGTGATATGCAAAGCCGGCAGTTCTTC. The chain uses TRBV2 and TRBJ2-1; D remains unclear. This CDR3 region has 12 residues. V gave up 3 bases and J gave up 12 bases, with 12 bases separating them. The germline gives CDR1 SNHLY, CDR2 FYNNEI.

In its sample, this clonotype was seen a few times. The CDR3 sequence: CASSQDFSGAGNTIYF. The DNA of the CDR3 is TGTGCCAGCAGCCAAGATTTTTCGGGGGCTGGAAACACCATATATTTT. The chain joins TRBV3-1 to TRBJ1-3, with D perhaps matching TRBD1 (5 bases). This CDR3 comprises 16 residues. Deletions cut 0 bases from V and 2 bases from J, with 11 bases between. CDR1 and CDR2 from the germline V gene are LGHDT and YNNKEL (reference sequence).

Only a few counts were recorded for this clonotype. The V gene is TRBV5-1, the J gene TRBJ2-2; D gene unclear. Trimming removed 0 bases from V and 3 bases from J, with 9 bases in between. Germline loops: CDR1 SGHRS, CDR2 YFSETQ. The CDR3 length is 15 residues. CDR3 residues: CASSLEGSHTGELFF. In DNA form, the CDR3 reads TGCGCCAGCAGCTTGGAGGGAAGTCACACCGGGGAGCTGTTTTTT.

Ten or more counts support this clonotype. The chain links TRBV20-1 to TRBJ2-1, with 7 bases matching TRBD2. V gave up 4 bases and J gave up 8 bases; unmatched junction bases: 17. CDR1 is DFQATT and CDR2 is SNEGSKA in the germline V gene (reference sequence). CDR3 length equals 16 residues. This CDR3 is CSAMAPGTNRLDEQFF. Written as DNA, the CDR3 is TGCAGTGCTATGGCCCCCGGGACTAACCGCCTCGATGAGCAGTTCTTC.

V and J are TRBV15 and TRBJ2-3; 12 bases are shared with TRBD2. The V gene end was trimmed by 0 bases and the J gene end by 6 bases; junction bases not matched to a gene: 10. The V gene's germline CDR1 is LNHNV and CDR2 YYDKDF (reference sequence). CDR3 length: 18 residues. The CDR3 region is CATSRDPGTSGSSDTQYF. The CDR3 DNA reads TGTGCCACCAGCAGAGATCCCGGGACTAGCGGGTCCTCGGATACGCAGTATTTT.

This rearrangement joins TRBV7-6 to TRBJ2-5; the D gene is possibly TRBD1 (6 bases). The CDR3 has 16 residues. The germline V and J ends were trimmed by 1 base and 9 bases, with 21 bases remaining between them. Looked up from germline, CDR1 is SGHVS and CDR2 is FNYEAQ. The CDR3 DNA sequence: TGTGCCAGCAGCTTAGGTTCCGGGACAACCGGCCGGGCCCAGTACTTC. Translating it yields CASSLGSGTTGRAQYF.

The chain is built from TRBV5-1 and TRBJ2-1, with D hard to call. CDR3 length: 15 residues. Looked up from germline, CDR1 is SGHRS and CDR2 is YFSETQ. V lost 4 bases and J lost 0, with 11 bases in between. CDR3 sequence (DNA): TGCGCCAGCAGCATCCGACAAAGCTCCTACAATGAGCAGTTCTTC. Encoded protein: CASSIRQSSYNEQFF.

The chain carries TRBV7-6 and TRBJ2-6; either TRBD1 or TRBD2 may supply D (7 bases each). Germline values: CDR1 SGHVS, CDR2 FNYEAQ. Trimming cost V 4 bases and J 2 bases, with 18 bases left between them. The CDR3 totals 18 residues. As DNA, the CDR3 is TGTGCCAGCAGCTCCAACTACAGGGGAGGGACTGGGGCCAACGTCCTGACTTTC. Translation: CASSSNYRGGTGANVLTF.

The chain joins TRBV6-1 to TRBJ2-7, with TRBD1 as a possible D gene (6 bases). The germline V gene has CDR1 MNHNS and CDR2 SASEGT. Trimming left V 6 bases short and J 1 base short, with 13 bases between. The CDR3 covers 14 residues. The CDR3: CASSPIGQSYEQYV. The CDR3 coding sequence is TGTGCCAGCAGCCCTATTGGACAGTCCTACGAGCAGTACGTC.

This clonotype came up many times. The chain has TRBV7-9 and TRBJ1-1, with TRBD1 as a possible D gene (5 bases). The CDR3 is 15 residues long. The V end was cut by 4 bases, the J end by 0 bases, with 12 bases between. Germline assignment: CDR1 SEHNR and CDR2 FQNEAQ (reference sequence). The CDR3: CASSSEGQMNTEAFF. CDR3 coding DNA: TGTGCCAGCAGCTCGGAGGGGCAGATGAACACTGAAGCTTTCTTT.

In this sample, this clonotype turned up a few times. The gene calls are TRBV20-1 and TRBJ2-7; D gene unclear. The germline gives CDR1 DFQATT, CDR2 SNEGSKA (reference sequence). The CDR3 has 12 residues. The V end was cut by 0 bases, the J end by 0 bases, with 3 bases between. The CDR3 loop reads CSARDTSYEQYF. The DNA of the CDR3 is TGCAGTGCTAGAGATACCTCCTACGAGCAGTACTTC.

The chain uses TRBV5-1 and TRBJ2-1; no clear D. CDR3 length: 17 amino acids. Per germline, CDR1 SGHRS and CDR2 YFSETQ. V shed 1 base and J shed 1 base, with 15 bases lying between them. CDR3 in amino acids: CASSLRLVSVSYNEQFF. CDR3 bases: TGCGCCAGCAGCTTGCGGTTGGTAAGCGTTTCCTACAATGAGCAGTTCTTC.

This clonotype has only a few counts. The V call is TRBV3-1, the J call TRBJ2-1, with TRBD1 matching 7 bases. The CDR3 has 15 residues. In germline, CDR1 is LGHDT, CDR2 YNNKEL (reference sequence). The trim removed 3 bases at V and 5 bases at J, leaving 7 bases unmatched. In nucleotides, the CDR3 is TGTGCCAGCAGCCACATTATGGACAGGAACAATGAGCAGTTCTTC. It is translated as CASSHIMDRNNEQFF.

Details on this clonotype: The junction and the germline gene differ at one end; a read error may be behind it. The chain is built from TRBV7-9 and TRBJ1-1; D is undetermined. The CDR3 length is 14 residues. CDR1 and CDR2 from the germline V gene are SEHNR and FQNEAQ (reference sequence). CDR3 sequence (DNA): TGTGCCTGCAGCCGCTCAGTCCTGAACACTGAAGCTTTCTTT. It encodes CACSRSVLNTEAFF.

This CDR3 reads CASSTWGAPEETQYF. DNA of the CDR3: TGTGCCAGCAGCACGTGGGGAGCGCCGGAAGAGACCCAGTACTTC. V is TRBV11-2 and J is TRBJ2-5; weak D call: TRBD2 (5 bases). V lost 5 bases, J lost 3 bases, and 16 bases lay in between. This CDR3 is built from 15 residues. Germline assignment: CDR1 SGHAT and CDR2 FQNNGV.

This clonotype was detected a few times. The chain joins TRBV18 to TRBJ2-4; the D gene could be TRBD1 or TRBD2 (5 bases each). This CDR3 has 15 amino acids. V was shortened by 4 bases and J by 0 bases, with 10 bases between the two germline ends. Looked up from germline, CDR1 is KGHSH and CDR2 is LQKENI. The CDR3 DNA follows: TGTGCCAGCTCACGGGGGATACTAGCCAAAAACATTCAGTACTTC. It specifies CASSRGILAKNIQYF.